This T cell receptor (beta chain) was documented in a study of spatial heterogeneity in lung cancer. Study summary: Beta-chain sequences were consistently detected more often than alpha-chain sequences.

TCRdb re-called the 5' RACE reads through MiXCR, storing one row per CDR3 protein. Among about 46,000 distinct CDR3 sequences listed, about 10% were seen once. This clonotype was counted between two and nine times. Germline V gene lookup returns CDR1 LNHNV and CDR2 YYDKDF (reference sequence). The CDR3 length is 14 residues. After removal of 5 bases from V and 7 bases from J, the junction contained 5 bases not matched to a gene. Time point meaning: blood at routine non-recurrence follow-up after resection. The input material, whole RNA from tumor, nontumor lung or frozen PBMC, was sequenced unsorted. The material was PBMCs, obtained at follow-up. This receptor was identified in a male donor with early-stage non-small cell lung cancer. The rearrangement joins TRBV15 to TRBJ1-4; TRBD1 matches 9 bases. CDR3 in amino acids: CATSLRQGGEKLFF. As DNA, the CDR3 is TGTGCCACCAGCCTGCGACAGGGGGGTGAAAAACTGTTTTTT.